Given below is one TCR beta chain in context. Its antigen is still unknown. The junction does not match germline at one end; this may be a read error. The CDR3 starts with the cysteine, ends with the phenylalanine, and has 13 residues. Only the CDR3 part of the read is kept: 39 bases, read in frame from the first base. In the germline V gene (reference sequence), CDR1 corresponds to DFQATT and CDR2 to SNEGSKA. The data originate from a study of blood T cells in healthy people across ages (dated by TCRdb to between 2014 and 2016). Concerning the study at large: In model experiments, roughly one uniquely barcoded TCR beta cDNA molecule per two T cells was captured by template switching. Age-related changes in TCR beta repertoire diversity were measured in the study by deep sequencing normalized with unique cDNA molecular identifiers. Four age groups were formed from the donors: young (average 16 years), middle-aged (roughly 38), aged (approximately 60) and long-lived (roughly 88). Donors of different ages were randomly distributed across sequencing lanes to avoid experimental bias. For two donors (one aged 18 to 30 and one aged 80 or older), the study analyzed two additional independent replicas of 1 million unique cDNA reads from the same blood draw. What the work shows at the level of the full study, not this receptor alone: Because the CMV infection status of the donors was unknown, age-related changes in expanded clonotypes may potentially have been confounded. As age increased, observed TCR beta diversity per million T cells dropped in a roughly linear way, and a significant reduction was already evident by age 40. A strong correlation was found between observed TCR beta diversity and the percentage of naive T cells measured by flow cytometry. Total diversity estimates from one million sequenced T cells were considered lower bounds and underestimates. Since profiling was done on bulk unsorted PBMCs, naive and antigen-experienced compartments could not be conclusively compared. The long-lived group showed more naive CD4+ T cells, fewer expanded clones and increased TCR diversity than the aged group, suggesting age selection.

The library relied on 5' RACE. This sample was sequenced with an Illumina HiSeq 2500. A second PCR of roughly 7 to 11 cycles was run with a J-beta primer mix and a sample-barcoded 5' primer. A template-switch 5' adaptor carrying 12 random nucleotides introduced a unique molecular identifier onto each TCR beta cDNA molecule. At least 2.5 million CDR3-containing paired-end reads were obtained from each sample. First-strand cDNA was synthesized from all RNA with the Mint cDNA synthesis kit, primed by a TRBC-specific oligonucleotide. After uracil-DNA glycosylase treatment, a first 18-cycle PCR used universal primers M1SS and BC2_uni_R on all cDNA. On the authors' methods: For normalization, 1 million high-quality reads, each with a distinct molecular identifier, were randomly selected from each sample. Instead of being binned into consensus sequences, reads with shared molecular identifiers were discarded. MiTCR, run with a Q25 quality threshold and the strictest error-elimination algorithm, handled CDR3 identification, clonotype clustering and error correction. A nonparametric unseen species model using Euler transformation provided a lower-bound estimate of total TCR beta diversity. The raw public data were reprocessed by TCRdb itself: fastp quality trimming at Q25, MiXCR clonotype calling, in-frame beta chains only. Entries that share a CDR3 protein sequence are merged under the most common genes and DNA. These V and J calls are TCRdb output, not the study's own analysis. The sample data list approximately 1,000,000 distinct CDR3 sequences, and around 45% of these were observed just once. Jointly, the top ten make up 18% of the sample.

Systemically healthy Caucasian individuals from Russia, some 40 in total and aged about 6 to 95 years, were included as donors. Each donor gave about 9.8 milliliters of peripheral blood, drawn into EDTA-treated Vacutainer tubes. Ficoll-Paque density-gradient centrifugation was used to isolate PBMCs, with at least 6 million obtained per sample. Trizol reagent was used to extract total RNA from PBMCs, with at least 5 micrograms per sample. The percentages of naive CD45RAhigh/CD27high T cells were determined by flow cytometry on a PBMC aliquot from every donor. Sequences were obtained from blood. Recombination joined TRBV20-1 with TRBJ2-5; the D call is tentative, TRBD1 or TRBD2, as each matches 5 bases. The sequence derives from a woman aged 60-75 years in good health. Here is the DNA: TGCAGTGCCCACGGGGACGATGAAGAGGCCCAGTACTTC. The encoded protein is CSAHGDDEEAQYF.